This record concerns one T cell receptor beta chain sequence. The treatment is: randomized to nivolumab then ipilimumab (arm A) or the reverse (arm B). The data stem from a study of sequential checkpoint blockade in melanoma. TCRdb's copy holds only in-frame clones and misses some; the assay was immunoSEQ multiplex PCR. The sample records under 40,000 clones, about 88% being singletons. The CDR3 covers 15 residues. The V and J ends lost 6 bases and 7 bases respectively, with 21 bases between them. Germline loops: CDR1 MNHEY, CDR2 SMNVEV (reference sequence). The V call is TRBV27, the J call TRBJ1-2; TRBD1 might be the D (6 bases). Sequenced here: CD8+ T cells sorted from blood (inferred from file names), sampled from a patient given nivolumab and ipilimumab in sequence. The receptor was derived from a human donor with melanoma. The CDR3 DNA reads TGTGCCAGCAGCCATGGGCGGGGGGGCGCGTCTGGCTACACCTTC. Its translation: CASSHGRGGASGYTF.